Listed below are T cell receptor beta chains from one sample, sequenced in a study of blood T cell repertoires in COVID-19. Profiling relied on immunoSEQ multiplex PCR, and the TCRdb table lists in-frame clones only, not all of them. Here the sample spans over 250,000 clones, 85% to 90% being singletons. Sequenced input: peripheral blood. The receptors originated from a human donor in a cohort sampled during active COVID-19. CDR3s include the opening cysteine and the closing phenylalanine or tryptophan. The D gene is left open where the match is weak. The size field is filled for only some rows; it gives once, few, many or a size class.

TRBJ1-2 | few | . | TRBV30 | CAWAEVGGGYTF | TGTGCCTGGGCGGAAGTGGGGGGAGGCTACACCTTC
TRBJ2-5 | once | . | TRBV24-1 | CATRREETQYF | TGTGCCACCAGGAGGGAAGAGACCCAGTACTTC
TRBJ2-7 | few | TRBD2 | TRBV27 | CASSLLGGVHYEQYF | TGTGCCAGCAGTTTATTGGGGGGGGTACACTACGAGCAGTACTTC
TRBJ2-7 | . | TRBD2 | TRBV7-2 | CASSLGLAGAEQYF | TGTGCCAGCAGCTTGGGACTAGCGGGAGCCGAGCAGTACTTC
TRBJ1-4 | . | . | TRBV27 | CASSLKGRQAFDEKLFF | TGTGCCAGCAGTTTAAAGGGGCGGCAGGCCTTTGATGAAAAACTGTTTTTT
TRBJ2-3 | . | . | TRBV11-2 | CASSQLGGAGTDTQYF | TGTGCCAGCAGCCAACTGGGGGGGGCGGGCACAGATACGCAGTATTTT
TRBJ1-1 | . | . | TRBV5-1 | CASSRMTGNTEAFF | TGCGCCAGCAGCAGAATGACGGGGAACACTGAAGCTTTCTTT
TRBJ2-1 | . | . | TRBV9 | CASSDTGLPYNEQFF | TGTGCCAGCAGCGACACGGGACTCCCGTACAATGAGCAGTTCTTC
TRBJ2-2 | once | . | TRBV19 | CASSAPGSRSTGELFF | TGTGCCAGTAGCGCTCCGGGTTCTAGGAGCACCGGGGAGCTGTTTTTT
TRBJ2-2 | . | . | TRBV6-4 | CASRDGGMRAGELFF | TGTGCCAGCAGAGACGGCGGGATGAGGGCCGGGGAGCTGTTTTTT
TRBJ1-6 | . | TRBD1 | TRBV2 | CASTPGQRKNSPLHF | TGTGCCAGCACCCCGGGACAGAGGAAAAATTCACCCCTCCACTTT
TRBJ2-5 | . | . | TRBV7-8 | CASSPGETQYF | TGTGCCAGCAGCCCAGGAGAGACCCAGTACTTC
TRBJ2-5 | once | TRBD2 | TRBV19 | CASSILAGGVETQYF | TGTGCCAGTAGTATCCTAGCGGGAGGGGTGGAGACCCAGTACTTC
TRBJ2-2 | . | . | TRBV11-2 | CASSLLSASNTGELFF | TGTGCCAGCAGCTTACTTAGCGCCTCGAACACCGGGGAGCTGTTTTTT
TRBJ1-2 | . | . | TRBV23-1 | CASSQSKVEWAGYTF | TGCGCCAGCAGTCAATCGAAGGTTGAGTGGGCTGGCTACACCTTC
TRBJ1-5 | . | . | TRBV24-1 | CATSGSYSNQPQHF | TGTGCCACCAGTGGGTCCTATAGCAATCAGCCCCAGCATTTT
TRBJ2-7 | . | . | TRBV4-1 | CASSRGGQNLYEQYF | TGCGCCAGCAGCCGAGGAGGACAGAACCTTTACGAGCAGTACTTC
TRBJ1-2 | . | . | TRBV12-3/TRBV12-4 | CASSLSGAGGYTF | TGTGCCAGCAGTTTGAGCGGGGCGGGAGGCTACACCTTC
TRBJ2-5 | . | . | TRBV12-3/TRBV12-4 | CASSLRLETQYF | TGTGCCAGCAGCCTCCGTCTAGAGACCCAGTACTTC
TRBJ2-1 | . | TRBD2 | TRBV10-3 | CATLGEGKSEQFF | TGTGCCACCCTGGGGGAGGGAAAATCGGAGCAGTTCTTC
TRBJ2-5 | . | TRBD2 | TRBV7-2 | CASSLAGLAATQYF | TGTGCCAGCAGCTTAGCTGGACTAGCGGCGACCCAGTACTTC
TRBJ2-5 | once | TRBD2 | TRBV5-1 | CASSLGLAGEETQYF | TGCGCCAGCAGCTTGGGACTAGCGGGAGAAGAGACCCAGTACTTC
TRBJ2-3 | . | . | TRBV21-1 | CASSSKVWRCGGGDTDTQYF | TGTGCCAGCAGCAGCAAAGTTTGGAGATGTGGGGGAGGCGACACAGATACGCAGTATTTT
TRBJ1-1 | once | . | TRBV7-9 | CASSLVQGQNTEAFF | TGTGCCAGCAGCTTAGTTCAGGGGCAGAACACTGAAGCTTTCTTT
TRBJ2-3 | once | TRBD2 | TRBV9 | CASSVTSGRDTQYF | TGTGCCAGCAGCGTGACTAGCGGGAGAGATACGCAGTATTTT
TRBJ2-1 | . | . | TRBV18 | CASSRSSSENEQFF | TGTGCCAGCTCCCGATCCTCGAGCGAGAATGAGCAGTTCTTC
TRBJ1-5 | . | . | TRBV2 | CASSAGRVNQPQHF | TGTGCCAGCAGTGCGGGCAGGGTTAATCAGCCCCAGCATTTT
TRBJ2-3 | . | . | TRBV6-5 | CASSWQGSRTDTQYF | TGTGCCAGCAGTTGGCAGGGGTCTCGCACAGATACGCAGTATTTT
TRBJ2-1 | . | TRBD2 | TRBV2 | CASSEGLAGPNEQFF | TGTGCCAGCAGTGAAGGGCTAGCGGGGCCCAATGAGCAGTTCTTC